This note documents a single T cell receptor beta chain sequence. The sample belongs to a study of cytomegalovirus exposure and HLA in healthy donors. This CDR3 region has 20 residues. Trimming cost V 2 bases and J 0 bases; bases outside gene matches: 14. Per the germline V gene, CDR1 is MNHNS and CDR2 is SASEGT. Use of 60 Vbeta and 13 Jbeta primers characterized the PCR. The data were produced by immunoSEQ multiplex PCR, yet TCRdb's version contains in-frame clones alone and is incomplete. The repertoire consists of 200,000 to 250,000 clones, with just over 75% occurring once and the leading ten covering 0.63%.

Sequencing was done on a sample of PBMCs. The chain carries TRBV6-1 and TRBJ2-1; 9 bases match TRBD2. This TCR derives from a man aged 18-30 years in good health and CMV-seronegative. The CDR3 reads CASSEILIGLAGSSYNEQFF. CDR3 DNA: TGTGCCAGCAGTGAAATCCTTATAGGGCTAGCGGGGAGCTCCTACAATGAGCAGTTCTTC.